This TCR beta chain was documented in a study of blood T cell repertoires in COVID-19. Whole-study context: Some COVID-19 samples were acute and others convalescent; all came from the United States, Italy and Spain.

A few counts support this clone. V gave up 3 bases and J gave up 7 bases, with 4 bases separating them. The CDR3 totals 11 residues. CDR1 is SEHNR and CDR2 is FQNEAQ in the germline V gene (reference sequence). Libraries were prepared by immunoSEQ multiplex PCR; TCRdb keeps only in-frame clonotypes and omits some of them. Here the sample spans some 300,000 clones, nearly 90% being singletons. The sequence was obtained from a woman younger than 35 with acute COVID-19. J is TRBJ2-4 and V is TRBV7-9; no clear D. Sequenced sample: PBMCs or T cells enriched from blood (not recorded which). The CDR3 sequence: CASSFANIQYF. In DNA, the CDR3 is TGTGCCAGCAGCTTTGCGAACATTCAGTACTTC. The full variable domain, in which reference TRBV7-9 and TRBJ2-4 provide the parts outside the CDR3, is DTGVSQNPRHKITKRGQNVTFRCDPISEHNRLYWYRQTLGQGPEFLTYFQNEAQLEKSRLLSDRFSAERPKGSFSTLEIQRTEQGDSAMYLCASSFANIQYFGAGTRLSVL.